A single T cell receptor (beta chain) is shown here with its context. This clone was seen a few times. This receptor's antigen is unknown. Per-base quality was not reported, and no clone a single base away is much larger than it. These data originate in a study of beta chain features in type 1 diabetes (dated by TCRdb to the late 2010s). Some background on the complete study: Patients and healthy donors did not differ in mean age, gender distribution, total cell number or subset yield. Across all samples, 107,917,701 sorted cells were examined, and cell number per subset correlated strongly with RNA yield. The study compared the TCRB repertoires of sorted circulating CD4+ T cell subsets in recently diagnosed type 1 diabetes patients with those in matched healthy donors. Whereas all 28 donors provided naive and central memory subsets, regulatory and stem cell-like memory subsets were isolated from just 8 patients and roughly 8 healthy donors.

V was cut back by 5 bases and J by 4 bases, leaving a gap of 12 bases between them. The germline V gene provides CDR1 SGHTA and CDR2 FQGNSA. The CDR3 numbers 14 residues from cysteine through phenylalanine. The DNA shown is the 42-base CDR3, in frame from base 1. General study outcomes and caveats: In all four CD4+ subsets, TCRB CDR3 length was moderately but significantly shorter in type 1 diabetes patients. HLA sub-analyses involved small numbers of individuals, so any influence of HLA type on TCRB rearrangement remained unresolved. Naive, central memory and regulatory TCRB repertoires appeared to be more similar among patients than among healthy donors. Because cDNA was sequenced instead of genomic DNA, highly expressing activated cells could be over-represented, though the groups showed no difference in activation or CD3 levels. At VDJ recombination sites, type 1 diabetes patients had fewer insertions and more deleted nucleotides, which implies abnormalities in thymic rearrangement. PCR may preferentially amplify shorter templates, but because patient and control samples were amplified and corrected together, any resulting skew would affect both groups equally.

All of the isolated RNA was reverse transcribed with the High Capacity cDNA Reverse Transcription Kit, so expressed TCRB transcripts were sequenced. Naive, central memory and regulatory T cell samples underwent deep immunoSEQ sequencing, averaging roughly 3.3 million total reads per sample. After sorted cells were lysed in RLT buffer, RNA was extracted with DNase-treated RNeasy Micro or Mini kits, with the choice depending on cell number. To prevent cross-contamination, every cell subset was processed on its own, while patient and healthy donor samples were processed together. Using the immunoSEQ multiplex PCR, TCRB sequences were amplified from cDNA into 87-bp fragments spanning the CDR3 region. Amplicons were sequenced on the Illumina HiSeq platform. From the authors' description of their analysis: PCR bias was computationally corrected using synthetic template baselines, reads within Hamming distance 2 were collapsed, and singletons that could not be merged were discarded. Reads were aligned against IMGT so that V, D and J genes, CDR3 length and insertions or deletions at six rearrangement sites could be assigned. Clonotype counts were normalized to sorted cell number within each subset before computing true diversity and Gini coefficients with the tcR R package. The overlap coefficient, calculated on TCRB nucleotide sequences, was used to measure repertoire sharing. Out-of-frame TCRB sequences from naive cells were analyzed to stand in for the pre-selection repertoire. TCRdb took this table from immuneACCESS and kept in-frame rearrangements with V and J called. Such tables lack part of the clones; where checked against another copy, unresolved V genes explain under half of the gap, and the rest is unexplained. V, J and clone size are those of that table, while D and trimming were read from the DNA. Here the sample has 600,000 or so clones; roughly an eighth occur a single time. The ten largest clones capture more than 0.1% of the sample.

From each donor, a single peripheral blood sample of around 120 mL on average was drawn into heparinised tubes. A BD FACSAria II was used to sort naive, central memory, regulatory and stem cell-like memory CD4+ T cells with a panel that included CD45RO, CCR7, CD25, CD127, CD95 and CD27. A purity above 95% was achieved for all sorted populations. PBMCs were isolated right away by Lymphoprep density gradient centrifugation and were stained directly, without culture. To minimize batch effects, samples were stained and sorted in pairs, one healthy donor with one patient per experiment. This receptor was obtained from a man aged 30-40 years with type 1 diabetes. Sequences were obtained from naive CD4+ T cells from blood. The cell subset or site tag for this specimen amounts to: true naive CD4+ T cells. This chain joins TRBV7-2 to TRBJ2-1; no confident D gene assignment can be made. Here the CDR3 is given as CASSVVGRYNEQFF. The sequence in DNA is TGTGCCAGCAGCGTAGTGGGCAGATACAATGAGCAGTTCTTC. Full variable domain (CDR3 extended with the reference TRBV7-2 and TRBJ2-1 proteins): GAGVSQSPSNKVTEKGKDVELRCDPISGHTALYWYRQSLGQGLEFLIYFQGNSAPDKSGLPSDRFSAERTGGSVSTLTIQRTQQEDSAVYLCASSVVGRYNEQFFGPGTRLTVL.